This TCR beta chain was identified in a study of blood T cell repertoires in COVID-19. Study-level background: The study drew acute and convalescent COVID-19 samples from the United States, Italy and Spain. T cells, B-cell-depleted T cells, or PBMCs provided the cDNA or gDNA that served as material.

Per the study methods: Using reference gene primer amplification, nucleated cell counts were estimated. Sequencing was performed with immunoSEQ multiplex PCR; in TCRdb, only in-frame clones are kept and a portion is missing. V, J and clone size reflect that table, while D and trimming were determined from the DNA. This sample has roughly 99,000 clones, with approximately 90% found just once. The CDR3 is made up of 15 amino acids. V shed 5 bases and J 5 bases; nucleotides not matched to a gene: 6. CDR1 LNHNV and CDR2 YYDKDF come from the germline V gene (reference sequence). Sequenced: peripheral blood. This sequence was found in a woman aged 30 to 39 with acute or convalescent COVID-19. The chain links TRBV15 to TRBJ2-3; 11 positions agree with TRBD2. In nucleotides, the CDR3 is TGTGCCACCAGCTCTGGTGGGACTAGCGGAGATACGCAGTATTTT. Protein: CATSSGGTSGDTQYF.